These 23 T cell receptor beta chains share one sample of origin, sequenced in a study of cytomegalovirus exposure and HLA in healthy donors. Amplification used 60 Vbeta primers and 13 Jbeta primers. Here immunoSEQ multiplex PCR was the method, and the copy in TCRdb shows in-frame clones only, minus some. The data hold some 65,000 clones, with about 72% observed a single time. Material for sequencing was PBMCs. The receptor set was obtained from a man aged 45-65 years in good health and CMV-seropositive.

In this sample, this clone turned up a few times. The CDR3 loop reads CASSDGLFTDTQYF. CDR3 sequence (DNA): TGTGCCAGCAGTGACGGACTGTTCACAGATACGCAGTATTTT. The chain has TRBV6-1 and TRBJ2-3; D may be TRBD2 (5 bases). CDR1 MNHNS and CDR2 SASEGT come from the germline V gene. The CDR3 sequence is 14 residues long. V lost 3 bases, J lost 2 bases, and 9 bases lay in between.

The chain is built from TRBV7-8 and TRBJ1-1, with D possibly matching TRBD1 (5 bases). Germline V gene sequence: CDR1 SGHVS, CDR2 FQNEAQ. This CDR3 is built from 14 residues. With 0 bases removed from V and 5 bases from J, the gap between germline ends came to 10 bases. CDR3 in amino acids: CASSLAGAETEAFF. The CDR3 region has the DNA TGTGCCAGCAGCTTAGCAGGGGCCGAGACTGAAGCTTTCTTT.

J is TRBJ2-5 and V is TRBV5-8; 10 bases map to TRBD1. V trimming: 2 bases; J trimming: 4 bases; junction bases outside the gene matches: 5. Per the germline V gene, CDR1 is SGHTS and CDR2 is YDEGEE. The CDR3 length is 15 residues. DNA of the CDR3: TGTGCCAGCAGCTTTGACAGGGGGCGAGGAGAGACCCAGTACTTC. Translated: CASSFDRGRGETQYF.

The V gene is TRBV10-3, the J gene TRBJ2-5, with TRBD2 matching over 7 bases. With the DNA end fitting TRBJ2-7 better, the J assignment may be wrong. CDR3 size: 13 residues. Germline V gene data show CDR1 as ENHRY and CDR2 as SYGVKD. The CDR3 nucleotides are TGTGCCATCAGTGGAGGACTAGTATACGAGCAGTACTTC. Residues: CAISGGLVYEQYF.

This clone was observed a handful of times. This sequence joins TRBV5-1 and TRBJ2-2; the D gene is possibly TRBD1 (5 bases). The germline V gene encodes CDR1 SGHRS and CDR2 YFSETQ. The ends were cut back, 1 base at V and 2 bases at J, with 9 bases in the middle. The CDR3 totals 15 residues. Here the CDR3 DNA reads TGCGCCAGCAGCTTGTGGACACAAAACACCGGGGAGCTGTTTTTT. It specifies CASSLWTQNTGELFF.

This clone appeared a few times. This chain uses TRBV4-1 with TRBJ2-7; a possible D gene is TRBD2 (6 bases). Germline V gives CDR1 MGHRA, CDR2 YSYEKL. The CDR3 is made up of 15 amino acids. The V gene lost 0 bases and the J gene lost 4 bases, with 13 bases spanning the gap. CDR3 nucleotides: TGCGCCAGCAGCCAAGAGCCTAGCCGGGGGTACGAGCAGTACTTC. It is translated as CASSQEPSRGYEQYF.

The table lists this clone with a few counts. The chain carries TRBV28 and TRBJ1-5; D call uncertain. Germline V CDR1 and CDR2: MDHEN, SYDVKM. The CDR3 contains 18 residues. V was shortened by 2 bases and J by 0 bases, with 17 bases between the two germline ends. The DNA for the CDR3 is TGTGCCAGCAGTTTAGATGCGGTGGCAGCCTATAGCAATCAGCCCCAGCATTTT. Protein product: CASSLDAVAAYSNQPQHF.

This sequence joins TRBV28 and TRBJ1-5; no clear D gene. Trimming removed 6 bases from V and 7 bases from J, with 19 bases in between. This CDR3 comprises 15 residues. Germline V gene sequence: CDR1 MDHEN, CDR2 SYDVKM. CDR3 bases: TGTGCCAGCAGGGTGGTGGCCCCTGGCGGGCAGCCCCAGCATTTT. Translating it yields CASRVVAPGGQPQHF. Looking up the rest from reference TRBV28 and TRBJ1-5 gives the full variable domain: DVKVTQSSRYLVKRTGEKVFLECVQDMDHENMFWYRQDPGLGLRLIYFSYDVKMKEKGDIPEGYSVSREKKERFSLILESASTNQTSMYLCASRVVAPGGQPQHFGDGTRLSIL.

The CDR3 coding sequence is TGCGCCAGCAGCTCTCGAGGGCCCCCTTACGAGCAGTACTTC. Encoded protein: CASSSRGPPYEQYF. J is TRBJ2-7 and V is TRBV5-1; D is possibly TRBD2 (5 bases). The CDR3 consists of 14 residues. The V gene lost 3 bases and the J gene lost 4 bases, with 14 bases spanning the gap. Germline V lookup: CDR1 SGHRS, CDR2 YFSETQ.

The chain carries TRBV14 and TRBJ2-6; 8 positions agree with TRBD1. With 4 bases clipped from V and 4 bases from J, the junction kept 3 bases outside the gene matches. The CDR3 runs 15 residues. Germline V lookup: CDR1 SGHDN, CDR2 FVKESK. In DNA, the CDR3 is TGTGCCAGCAGCCGGACAGGGCTAGGGGCCAACGTCCTGACTTTC. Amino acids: CASSRTGLGANVLTF.

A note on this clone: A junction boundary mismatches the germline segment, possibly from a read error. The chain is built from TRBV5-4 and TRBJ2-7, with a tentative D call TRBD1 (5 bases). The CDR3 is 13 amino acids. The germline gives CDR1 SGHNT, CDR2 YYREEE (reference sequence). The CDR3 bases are TGTGCCAGCACATTTCCAGGGCAGTTGGGGAAGTCGTTC. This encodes CASTFPGQLGKSF.

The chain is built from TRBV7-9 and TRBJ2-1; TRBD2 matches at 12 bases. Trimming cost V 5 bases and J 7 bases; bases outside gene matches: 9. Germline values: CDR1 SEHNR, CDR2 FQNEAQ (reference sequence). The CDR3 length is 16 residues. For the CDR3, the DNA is TGTGCCAGCAGCCCACTAGCGGGGGGCCTACAGAATGAGCAGTTCTTC. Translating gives CASSPLAGGLQNEQFF.

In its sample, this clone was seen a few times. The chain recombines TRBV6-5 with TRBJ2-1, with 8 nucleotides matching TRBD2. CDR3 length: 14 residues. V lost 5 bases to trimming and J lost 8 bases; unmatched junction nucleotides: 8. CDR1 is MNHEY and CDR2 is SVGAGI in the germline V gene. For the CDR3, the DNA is TGTGCCAGCAGTCCCGGGAGGGGAGTCGATGAGCAGTTCTTC. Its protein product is CASSPGRGVDEQFF.

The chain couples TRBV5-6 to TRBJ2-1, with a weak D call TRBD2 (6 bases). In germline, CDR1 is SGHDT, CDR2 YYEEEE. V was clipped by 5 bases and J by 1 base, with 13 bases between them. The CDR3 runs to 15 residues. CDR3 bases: TGTGCCAGCAGTCATCGGGGGACTTCCTACAATGAGCAGTTCTTC. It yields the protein CASSHRGTSYNEQFF. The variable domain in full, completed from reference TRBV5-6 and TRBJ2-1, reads DAGVTQSPTHLIKTRGQQVTLRCSPKSGHDTVSWYQQALGQGPQFIFQYYEEEERQRGNFPDRFSGHQFPNYSSELNVNALLLGDSALYLCASSHRGTSYNEQFFGPGTRLTVL.

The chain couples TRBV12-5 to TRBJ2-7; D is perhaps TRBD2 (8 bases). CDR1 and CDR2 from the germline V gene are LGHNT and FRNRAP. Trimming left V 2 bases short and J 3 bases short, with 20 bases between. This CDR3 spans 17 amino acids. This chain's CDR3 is CASGLFLREGQRYEQYF. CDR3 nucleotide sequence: TGTGCTAGTGGTTTGTTTCTCCGGGAGGGACAGCGCTACGAGCAGTACTTC.

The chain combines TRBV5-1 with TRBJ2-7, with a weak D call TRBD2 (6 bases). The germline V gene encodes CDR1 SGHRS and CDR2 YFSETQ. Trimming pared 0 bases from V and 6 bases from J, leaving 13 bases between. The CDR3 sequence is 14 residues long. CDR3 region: CASSLVSGGGEQYF. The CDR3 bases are TGCGCCAGCAGCTTGGTTAGCGGAGGTGGCGAGCAGTACTTC.

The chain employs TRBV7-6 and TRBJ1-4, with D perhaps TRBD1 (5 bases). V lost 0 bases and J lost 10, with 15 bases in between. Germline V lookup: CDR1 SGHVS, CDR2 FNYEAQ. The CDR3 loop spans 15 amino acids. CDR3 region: CASSLAGGAMGKLFF. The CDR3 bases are TGTGCCAGCAGCTTAGCGGGGGGAGCGATGGGAAAACTGTTTTTT.

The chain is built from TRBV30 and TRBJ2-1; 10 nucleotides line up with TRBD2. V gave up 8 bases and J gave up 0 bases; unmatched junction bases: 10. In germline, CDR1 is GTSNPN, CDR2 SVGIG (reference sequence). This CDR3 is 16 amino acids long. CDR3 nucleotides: TGTGCCCATGGGGCTAGCGGGAGATTCTCCTACAATGAGCAGTTCTTC. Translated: CAHGASGRFSYNEQFF.

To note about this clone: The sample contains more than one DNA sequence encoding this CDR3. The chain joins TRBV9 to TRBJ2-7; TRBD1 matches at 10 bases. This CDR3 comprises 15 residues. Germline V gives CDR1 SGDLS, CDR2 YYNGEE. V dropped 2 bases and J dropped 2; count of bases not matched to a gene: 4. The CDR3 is CASSVSGTGAYEQYF. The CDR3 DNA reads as TGTGCCAGCAGCGTTTCCGGGACAGGGGCCTACGAGCAGTACTTC.

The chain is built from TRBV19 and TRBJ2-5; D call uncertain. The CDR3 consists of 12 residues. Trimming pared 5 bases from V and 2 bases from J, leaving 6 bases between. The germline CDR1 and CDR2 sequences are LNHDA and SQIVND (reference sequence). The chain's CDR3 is CASSPPQETQYF. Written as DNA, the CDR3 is TGTGCCAGTAGTCCCCCACAAGAGACCCAGTACTTC.

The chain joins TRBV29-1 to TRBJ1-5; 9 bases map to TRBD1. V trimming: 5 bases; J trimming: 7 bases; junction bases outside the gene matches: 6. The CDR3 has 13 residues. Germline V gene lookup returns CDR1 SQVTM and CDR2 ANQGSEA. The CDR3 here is CSVKDRGGQPQHF. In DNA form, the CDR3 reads TGCAGCGTTAAGGACAGGGGCGGCCAGCCCCAGCATTTT.

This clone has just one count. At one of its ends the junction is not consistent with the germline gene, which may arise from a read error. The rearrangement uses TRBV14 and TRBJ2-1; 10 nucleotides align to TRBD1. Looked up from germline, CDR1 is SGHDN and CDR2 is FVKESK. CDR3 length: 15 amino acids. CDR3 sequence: CASSLRQGAYNERFF. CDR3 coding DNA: TGTGCCAGCAGCCTGCGACAGGGGGCCTACAATGAGCGGTTCTTC.

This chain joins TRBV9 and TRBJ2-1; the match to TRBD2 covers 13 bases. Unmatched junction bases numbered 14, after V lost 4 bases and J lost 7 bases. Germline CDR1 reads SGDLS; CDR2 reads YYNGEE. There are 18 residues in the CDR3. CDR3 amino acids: CASSTRTSGGLPRNEQFF. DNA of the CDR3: TGTGCCAGCAGCACCCGGACTAGCGGGGGACTACCACGGAATGAGCAGTTCTTC.